A selection of T cell receptor beta chains follows, all from one sample in a study of cytomegalovirus exposure and HLA in healthy donors. The table came from immunoSEQ multiplex PCR; TCRdb's copy has only in-frame clones and leaves some out. The table lists approximately 280,000 clones, about 90% of them singletons, with approximately 2.4% in the top ten. The source material was PBMCs. The source of these receptors is a woman between 18 and 29 years old in good health and CMV-seronegative. Each CDR3 is given with its conserved first and last residue. D genes are given only for firm matches. A row's size may be missing; if present it is once, few, many or a size class.

J gene: TRBJ1-1; D gene: TRBD1; V gene: TRBV19; clone size: -; CDR3 DNA: TGTGCCAGTAGTACCCGGGACAGGGGGCGGATGACTGAAGCTTTCTTT; CDR3 protein: CASSTRDRGRMTEAFF
J gene: TRBJ2-7; D gene: TRBD1; V gene: TRBV6-1; clone size: -; CDR3 DNA: TGTGCCAGCAGGATATCCGGGACAGGGTCCTACGAGCAGTACTTC; CDR3 protein: CASRISGTGSYEQYF
J gene: TRBJ2-3; D gene: -; V gene: TRBV4-1; clone size: -; CDR3 DNA: TGCGCCAGCAGCCAGCGGATCCACACAGATACGCAGTATTTT; CDR3 protein: CASSQRIHTDTQYF
J gene: TRBJ2-7; D gene: TRBD2; V gene: TRBV5-4; clone size: -; CDR3 DNA: TGTGCCAGCAGCTTATCGGGGGGGTCCTTCTACGAGCAGTACTTC; CDR3 protein: CASSLSGGSFYEQYF
J gene: TRBJ1-3; D gene: -; V gene: TRBV7-2; clone size: -; CDR3 DNA: TGTGCCAGCAGTGGCGTGGCACAGGGTCCGAACACCATATATTTT; CDR3 protein: CASSGVAQGPNTIYF
J gene: TRBJ2-1; D gene: TRBD2; V gene: TRBV19; clone size: -; CDR3 DNA: TGTGCCAGTAGTGCCAGCGGGGGGGAATATTACAATGAGCAGTTCTTC; CDR3 protein: CASSASGGEYYNEQFF
J gene: TRBJ1-4; D gene: -; V gene: TRBV19; clone size: -; CDR3 DNA: TGTGCCAGTAGTATAGGTTGGAGGCCAGCAACTAATGAAAAACTGTTTTTT; CDR3 protein: CASSIGWRPATNEKLFF
J gene: TRBJ2-7; D gene: -; V gene: TRBV18; clone size: few; CDR3 DNA: TGTGCCAGCGAAGGGGTGGTGGGCGAGCAGTACTTC; CDR3 protein: CASEGVVGEQYF
J gene: TRBJ1-6; D gene: -; V gene: TRBV5-6; clone size: -; CDR3 DNA: TGTGCCAGCAGCTTACGGGCAGGGTACCCTACTTCCCCCCTCCACTTT; CDR3 protein: CASSLRAGYPTSPLHF
J gene: TRBJ2-7; D gene: -; V gene: TRBV2; clone size: -; CDR3 DNA: TGTGCCAGCATAAAGGACTCCAACACAAACTACGAGCAGTACTTC; CDR3 protein: CASIKDSNTNYEQYF
J gene: TRBJ2-5; D gene: -; V gene: TRBV5-4; clone size: -; CDR3 DNA: TGTGCCAGCAGCTTGCCCGGGGGGCAATCGGAGACCCAGTACTTC; CDR3 protein: CASSLPGGQSETQYF
J gene: TRBJ2-1; D gene: TRBD1; V gene: TRBV2; clone size: -; CDR3 DNA: TGTGCCAGCAGTGGTTGGACAGGAGACAATGAGCAGTTCTTC; CDR3 protein: CASSGWTGDNEQFF
J gene: TRBJ2-1; D gene: TRBD2; V gene: TRBV10-3; clone size: few; CDR3 DNA: TGTGCCATCAGTGAATCCCCTAGCGGGGGGCCAAACAATGAGCAGTTCTTC; CDR3 protein: CAISESPSGGPNNEQFF
J gene: TRBJ2-7; D gene: -; V gene: TRBV5-4; clone size: -; CDR3 DNA: TGTGCCAGCAGCCTTCCCACACCGGGTAATAGCGAGCAGTACTTC; CDR3 protein: CASSLPTPGNSEQYF
J gene: TRBJ1-4; D gene: -; V gene: TRBV19; clone size: -; CDR3 DNA: TGTGCCAGTACAGGGCTGGGTTCAGCTAATGAAAAACTGTTTTTT; CDR3 protein: CASTGLGSANEKLFF
J gene: TRBJ2-2; D gene: -; V gene: TRBV5-6; clone size: few; CDR3 DNA: TGTGCCAGCAGCTTCGGCACCGGGGAGCTGTTTTTT; CDR3 protein: CASSFGTGELFF
J gene: TRBJ2-6; D gene: -; V gene: TRBV21-1; clone size: -; CDR3 DNA: TGTGCCAGCAGCACCCACAGGGATTGTTGCTCTGGGGCCAACGTCCTGACTTTC; CDR3 protein: CASSTHRDCCSGANVLTF